This is a list of T cell receptor beta chains from one sample in a study of blood T cell repertoires in COVID-19. TCRdb's table, derived via immunoSEQ multiplex PCR, lists solely in-frame clones and lacks some. The repertoire holds 120,000 or so clones, with 75% to 80% as singletons. Input material: peripheral blood. The receptors derive from a human donor in a cohort sampled during active COVID-19. The CDR3 runs from the conserved cysteine through the conserved F or W. A D gene is named only where the DNA matches it firmly. Clone size, where shown, is once, few, many, or a class for clones that have expanded.

>TRBV4-1|.|TRBD2|TRBJ2-3
CASSQDYGLAGRTDTQYF
TGCGCCAGCAGCCAAGACTATGGACTAGCGGGACGCACAGATACGCAGTATTTT
>TRBV5-4|once|.|TRBJ1-2
CASSPYPPGSGNYGYTF
TGTGCCAGCAGCCCTTACCCGCCAGGGTCAGGTAACTATGGCTACACCTTC
>TRBV11-3|.|TRBD1|TRBJ2-7
CASSHRGRAYEQYF
TGTGCCAGCAGCCACAGGGGTAGGGCCTACGAGCAGTACTTC
>TRBV30|once|TRBD1|TRBJ1-5
CAWSSGQGGQPQHF
TGTGCCTGGAGTTCCGGACAGGGCGGTCAGCCCCAGCATTTT
>TRBV27|few|.|TRBJ1-1
CASSSKPGGTEAFF
TGTGCCAGCAGTTCAAAACCGGGGGGGACTGAAGCTTTCTTT
>TRBV30|once|.|TRBJ1-3
CAWSVARGNTIYF
TGTGCCTGGAGTGTGGCCAGGGGAAACACCATATATTTT
>TRBV5-4|.|.|TRBJ1-2
CASSLVGENYGYTF
TGTGCCAGCAGCTTGGTAGGAGAAAACTATGGCTACACCTTC
>TRBV28|.|TRBD1|TRBJ1-5
CASSPDRVGNQPQHF
TGTGCCAGCAGCCCCGACAGGGTGGGCAATCAGCCCCAGCATTTT
>TRBV20-1|.|.|TRBJ1-1
CSANVGQEAFF
TGCAGTGCTAACGTCGGACAGGAAGCTTTCTTT
>TRBV11-3|.|TRBD1|TRBJ2-4
CASSSEVPGQGFSKNIQYF
TGTGCCAGCAGCTCAGAGGTCCCGGGACAGGGGTTTTCCAAAAACATTCAGTACTTC
>TRBV5-1|once|.|TRBJ1-2
CASSLEAGANYGYTF
TGCGCCAGCAGCTTGGAGGCGGGAGCTAACTATGGCTACACCTTC
>TRBV25-1|.|.|TRBJ1-1
CASSPGRGVNTEAFF
TGTGCCAGCAGTCCCGGGAGGGGGGTGAACACTGAAGCTTTCTTT
>TRBV10-1|.|.|TRBJ2-7
CASSGPGGEQYF
TGCGCCAGCAGTGGACCAGGGGGGGAGCAGTACTTC
>TRBV27|.|.|TRBJ2-7
CASSLKQTYEQYF
TGTGCCAGCAGTTTGAAACAAACCTACGAGCAGTACTTC
>TRBV19|.|TRBD1|TRBJ1-1
CASSIGTGLATEAFF
TGTGCCAGTAGTATAGGGACAGGGCTGGCTACTGAAGCTTTCTTT
>TRBV7-8|.|.|TRBJ2-7
CASSLGPGEESGEQYF
TGTGCCAGCAGCTTAGGTCCGGGGGAGGAGTCGGGGGAGCAGTACTTC
>TRBV6-1|.|.|TRBJ2-7
CASSEMGYGSVLLEQYF
TGTGCCAGTAGTGAAATGGGTTACGGGAGTGTCCTACTCGAGCAGTACTTC
>TRBV5-4|.|TRBD1|TRBJ2-7
CASSSTGTGEGEQYF
TGTGCCAGCAGCTCGACCGGGACAGGGGAGGGCGAGCAGTACTTC
>TRBV11-3|.|.|TRBJ1-2
CASSLGAGAYGYTF
TGTGCCAGCAGCTTAGGGGCAGGGGCGTATGGCTACACCTTC
>TRBV6-1|.|.|TRBJ2-7
CASSDGVSYEQYF
TGTGCCAGCAGTGACGGGGTCTCCTACGAGCAGTACTTC
>TRBV4-1|.|TRBD1|TRBJ1-4
CASSQEETGAGGEKLFF
TGCGCCAGCAGCCAAGAAGAGACTGGGGCAGGGGGGGAAAAACTGTTTTTT
>TRBV27|few|TRBD2|TRBJ2-7
CASSPDAGTMWYEQYF
TGTGCCAGCAGTCCAGACGCCGGGACTATGTGGTACGAGCAGTACTTC
>TRBV4-1|.|TRBD1|TRBJ2-5
CASSQGQGTQETQYF
TGCGCCAGCAGCCAGGGACAGGGCACGCAAGAGACCCAGTACTTC
>TRBV7-9|.|.|TRBJ1-1
CASSSPRVTEAFF
TGTGCCAGCAGCTCCCCCAGGGTCACTGAAGCTTTCTTT
>TRBV10-3|.|.|TRBJ1-1
CAISEFWGEDTEAFF
TGTGCCATCAGTGAGTTTTGGGGGGAAGACACTGAAGCTTTCTTT
>TRBV5-1|.|.|TRBJ1-2
CASSLEPTGHGYTF
TGCGCCAGCAGCTTAGAACCTACAGGGCATGGCTACACCTTC
>TRBV7-9|.|TRBD1|TRBJ2-6
CASSPGTGFSGANVLTF
TGTGCCAGCAGTCCCGGGACAGGGTTCTCTGGGGCCAACGTCCTGACTTTC
>TRBV18|.|TRBD1|TRBJ1-1
CASSPQGQGASEAFF
TGTGCCAGCTCACCACAAGGACAGGGGGCCTCTGAAGCTTTCTTT
>TRBV2|.|TRBD1|TRBJ1-1
CASSETSGTGEGANTEAFF
TGTGCCAGCAGTGAAACGTCCGGGACAGGGGAGGGGGCGAACACTGAAGCTTTCTTT
>TRBV15|.|.|TRBJ2-7
CATSRDGSGYEQYF
TGTGCCACCAGCAGAGACGGTAGCGGCTACGAGCAGTACTTC
>TRBV5-4|.|.|TRBJ2-7
CASSLSGSSYEQYF
TGTGCCAGCAGCTTATCCGGGTCATCCTACGAGCAGTACTTC
>TRBV6-5|.|.|TRBJ1-5
CASIPHGGGPQHF
TGTGCCAGCATCCCGCATGGGGGGGGGCCCCAGCATTTT
>TRBV7-6|.|TRBD1|TRBJ2-5
CASSLNQGARVLKETQYF
TGTGCCAGCAGCTTAAACCAGGGGGCCAGAGTCCTTAAAGAGACCCAGTACTTC
>TRBV6-5|.|.|TRBJ2-7
CASRLDPYEQYF
TGTGCCAGCAGACTAGACCCCTACGAGCAGTACTTC
>TRBV7-6|.|.|TRBJ1-5
CASSPTRGSDQPQHF
TGTGCCAGCAGCCCGACTAGGGGATCGGATCAGCCCCAGCATTTT
>TRBV7-9|once|TRBD2|TRBJ2-7
CASSPALGLAGENTYEQYF
TGTGCCAGCAGCCCGGCCTTGGGACTAGCGGGGGAAAACACCTACGAGCAGTACTTC
>TRBV30|.|TRBD1|TRBJ1-2
CAWTYEGRGRHGYTF
TGTGCCTGGACCTATGAGGGCAGGGGGCGACATGGCTACACCTTC
>TRBV27|.|.|TRBJ2-7
CASSLQGLDYEQYF
TGTGCCAGCAGTTTACAGGGGTTGGACTACGAGCAGTACTTC
>TRBV18|.|.|TRBJ2-5
CASSPNGGALETQYF
TGTGCCAGCTCACCAAATGGGGGGGCCCTGGAGACCCAGTACTTC
>TRBV15|.|.|TRBJ1-6
CATSSQGGYNSPLHF
TGTGCCACCAGCAGTCAAGGGGGCTATAATTCACCCCTCCACTTT
>TRBV11-2|.|.|TRBJ1-2
CASSVTGNGNYGYTF
TGTGCCAGCAGCGTGACGGGTAACGGGAACTATGGCTACACCTTC
>TRBV6-5|.|.|TRBJ1-2
CASRSLRYGYTF
TGTGCCAGCAGATCCCTGAGGTATGGCTACACCTTC
>TRBV5-1|.|TRBD2|TRBJ2-7
CASSPTGGSIEQYF
TGCGCCAGCAGCCCAACGGGGGGGTCGATCGAGCAGTACTTC
>TRBV4-1|.|TRBD1|TRBJ2-7
CASSPRTGAEQYF
TGCGCCAGCAGCCCTCGGACAGGGGCCGAGCAGTACTTC
>TRBV5-5|.|.|TRBJ2-7
CASSADTGTPSYEQYF
TGTGCCAGCAGCGCCGACACCGGGACACCCTCCTACGAGCAGTACTTC